This T cell receptor beta chain was recovered during a study of blood T cell repertoires in COVID-19. Across 24 US areas, participants ranged in age from 18 to 89 years. The germline V gene has CDR1 LGHDT and CDR2 YNNKEL (reference sequence). Trimming removed 4 bases from V and 7 bases from J, with 10 bases in between. This CDR3 has 13 residues. The repertoire was sequenced with immunoSEQ multiplex PCR; TCRdb's copy has only in-frame clones and lacks some. The table lists 300,000 to 350,000 clones, roughly 86% of them singletons, with about 0.94% in the top ten. The sample was PBMCs or T cells enriched from blood (not recorded which). The sequence derives from a woman aged 25-40 years who had been exposed to COVID-19. The chain is built from TRBV3-1 (or the pseudogene TRBV3-2) and TRBJ2-2, with D possibly matching TRBD2 (6 bases). The DNA of the CDR3 is TGTGCCAGCAGCCCTCGGGAGAACGGGGAGCTGTTTTTT. It specifies CASSPRENGELFF.